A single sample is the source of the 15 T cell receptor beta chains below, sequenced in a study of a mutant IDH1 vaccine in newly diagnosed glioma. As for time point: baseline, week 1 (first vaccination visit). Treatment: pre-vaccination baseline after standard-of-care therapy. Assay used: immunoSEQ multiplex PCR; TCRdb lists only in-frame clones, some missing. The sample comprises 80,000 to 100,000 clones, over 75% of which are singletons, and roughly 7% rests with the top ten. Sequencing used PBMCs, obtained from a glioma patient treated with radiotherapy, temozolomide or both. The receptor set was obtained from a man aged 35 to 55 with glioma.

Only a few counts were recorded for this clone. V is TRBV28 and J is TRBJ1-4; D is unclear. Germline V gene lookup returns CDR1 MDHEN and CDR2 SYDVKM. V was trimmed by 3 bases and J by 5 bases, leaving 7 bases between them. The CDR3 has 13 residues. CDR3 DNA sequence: TGTGCCAGCAGTTTGCCGTCGAATGAAAAACTGTTTTTT. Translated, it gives CASSLPSNEKLFF. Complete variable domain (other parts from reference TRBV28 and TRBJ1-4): DVKVTQSSRYLVKRTGEKVFLECVQDMDHENMFWYRQDPGLGLRLIYFSYDVKMKEKGDIPEGYSVSREKKERFSLILESASTNQTSMYLCASSLPSNEKLFFGSGTQLSVL.

CDR3 loop: CASLSAVTGFYEQYF. DNA of the CDR3: TGTGCCAGCCTCTCGGCCGTGACAGGGTTCTACGAGCAGTACTTC. The chain uses TRBV6-6 and TRBJ2-7; 7 bases map to TRBD1. The trim removed 8 bases at V and 3 bases at J, leaving 13 bases unmatched. CDR1 is MNHNY and CDR2 is SVGAGI in the germline V gene (reference sequence). The CDR3 runs 15 residues.

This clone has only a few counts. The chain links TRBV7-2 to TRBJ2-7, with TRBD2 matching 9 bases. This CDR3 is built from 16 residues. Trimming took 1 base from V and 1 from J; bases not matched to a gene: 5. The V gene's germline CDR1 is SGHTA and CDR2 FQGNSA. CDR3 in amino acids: CASSLVTTSGSYEQYF. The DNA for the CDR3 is TGTGCCAGCAGCTTAGTCACGACTAGCGGTTCCTACGAGCAGTACTTC.

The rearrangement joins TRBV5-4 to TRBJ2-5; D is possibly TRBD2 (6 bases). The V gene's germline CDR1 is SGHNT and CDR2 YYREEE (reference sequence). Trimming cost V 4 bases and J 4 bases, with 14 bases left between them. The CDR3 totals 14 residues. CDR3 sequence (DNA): TGTGCCAGCAGCACCGTAGGGCGGGGAGAGACCCAGTACTTC. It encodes CASSTVGRGETQYF.

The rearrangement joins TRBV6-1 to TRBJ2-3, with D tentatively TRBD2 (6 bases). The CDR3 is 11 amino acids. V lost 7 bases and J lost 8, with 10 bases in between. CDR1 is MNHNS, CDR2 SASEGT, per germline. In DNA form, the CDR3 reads TGTGCCAGCAAAAGGGAGGCTACGCAGTATTTT. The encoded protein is CASKREATQYF.

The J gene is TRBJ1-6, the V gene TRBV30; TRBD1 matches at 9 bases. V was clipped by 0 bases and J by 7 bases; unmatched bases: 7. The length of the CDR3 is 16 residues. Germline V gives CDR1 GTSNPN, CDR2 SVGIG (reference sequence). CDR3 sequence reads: CAWSVARTGVNSPLHF. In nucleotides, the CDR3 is TGTGCCTGGAGTGTCGCGAGGACAGGGGTGAATTCACCCCTCCACTTT.

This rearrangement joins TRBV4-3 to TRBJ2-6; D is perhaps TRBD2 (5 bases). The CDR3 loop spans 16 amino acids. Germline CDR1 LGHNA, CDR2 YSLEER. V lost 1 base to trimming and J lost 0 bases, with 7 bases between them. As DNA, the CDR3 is TGCGCCAGCAGCCAAGTAGGAGGCTCTGGGGCCAACGTCCTGACTTTC. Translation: CASSQVGGSGANVLTF.

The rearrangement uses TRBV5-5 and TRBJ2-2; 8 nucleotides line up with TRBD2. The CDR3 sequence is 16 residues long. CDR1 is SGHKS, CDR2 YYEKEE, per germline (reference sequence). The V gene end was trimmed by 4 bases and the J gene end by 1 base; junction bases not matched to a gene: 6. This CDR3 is CASSARLARNTGELFF. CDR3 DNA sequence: TGTGCCAGCAGCGCTAGACTAGCGAGGAACACCGGGGAGCTGTTTTTT.

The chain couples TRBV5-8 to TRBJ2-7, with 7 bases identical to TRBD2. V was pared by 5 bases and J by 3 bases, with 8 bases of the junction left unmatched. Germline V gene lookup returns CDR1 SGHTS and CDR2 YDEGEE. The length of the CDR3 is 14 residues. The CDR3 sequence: CASRHSGALYEQYF. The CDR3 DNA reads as TGTGCCAGCAGACACAGCGGGGCCCTCTACGAGCAGTACTTC.

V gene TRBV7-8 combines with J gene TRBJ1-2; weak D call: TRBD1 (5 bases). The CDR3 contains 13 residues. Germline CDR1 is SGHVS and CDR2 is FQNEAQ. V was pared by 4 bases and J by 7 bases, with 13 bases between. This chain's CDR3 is CASSSRTGSGYTF. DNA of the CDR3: TGTGCCAGCAGCTCAAGAACAGGCAGTGGCTACACCTTC. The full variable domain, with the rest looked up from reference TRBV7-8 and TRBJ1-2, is GAGVSQSPRYKVAKRGQDVALRCDPISGHVSLFWYQQALGQGPEFLTYFQNEAQLDKSGLPSDRFFAERPEGSVSTLKIQRTQQEDSAVYLCASSSRTGSGYTFGSGTRLTVV.

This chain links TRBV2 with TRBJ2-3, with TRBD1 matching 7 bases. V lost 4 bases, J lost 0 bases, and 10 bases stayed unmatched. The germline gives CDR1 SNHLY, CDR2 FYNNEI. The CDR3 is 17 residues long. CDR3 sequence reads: CASSGGQFQFSTDTQYF. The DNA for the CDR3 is TGTGCCAGCAGTGGGGGACAGTTCCAATTTAGCACAGATACGCAGTATTTT.

CDR3 in DNA: TGTGCCAGCAGCGTAGGGGCCAGGGAGCGGGGGCAAGAGACCCAGTACTTC. It translates to CASSVGARERGQETQYF. The chain combines TRBV9 with TRBJ2-5, with 8 bases lining up with TRBD2. The V and J ends lost 0 bases and 2 bases, in that order; junction bases with no gene match: 9. This CDR3 comprises 17 residues. Looked up from germline, CDR1 is SGDLS and CDR2 is YYNGEE.

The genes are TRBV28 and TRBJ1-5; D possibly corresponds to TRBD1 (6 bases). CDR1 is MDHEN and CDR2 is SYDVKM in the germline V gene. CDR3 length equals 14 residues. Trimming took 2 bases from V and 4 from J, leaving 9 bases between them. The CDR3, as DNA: TGTGCCAGCAGTTTACCAGGGGAGAATCAGCCCCAGCATTTT. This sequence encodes CASSLPGENQPQHF.

This CDR3 reads CASSQRQNSNQPQHF. The CDR3 DNA follows: TGCGCCAGCAGCCAGAGACAGAATAGCAATCAGCCCCAGCATTTT. The rearrangement links TRBV4-1 to TRBJ1-5, with D maybe TRBD1 (5 bases). This CDR3 comprises 15 residues. Trimming took off 3 bases at V and 0 bases at J, with 9 bases between the two ends. CDR1 and CDR2 from the germline V gene are MGHRA and YSYEKL.

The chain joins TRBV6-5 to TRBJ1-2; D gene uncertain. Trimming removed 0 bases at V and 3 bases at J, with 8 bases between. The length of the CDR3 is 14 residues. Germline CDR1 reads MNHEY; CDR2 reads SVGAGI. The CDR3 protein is CASSYSPEHYGYTF. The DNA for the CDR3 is TGTGCCAGCAGTTACTCGCCGGAGCACTATGGCTACACCTTC.